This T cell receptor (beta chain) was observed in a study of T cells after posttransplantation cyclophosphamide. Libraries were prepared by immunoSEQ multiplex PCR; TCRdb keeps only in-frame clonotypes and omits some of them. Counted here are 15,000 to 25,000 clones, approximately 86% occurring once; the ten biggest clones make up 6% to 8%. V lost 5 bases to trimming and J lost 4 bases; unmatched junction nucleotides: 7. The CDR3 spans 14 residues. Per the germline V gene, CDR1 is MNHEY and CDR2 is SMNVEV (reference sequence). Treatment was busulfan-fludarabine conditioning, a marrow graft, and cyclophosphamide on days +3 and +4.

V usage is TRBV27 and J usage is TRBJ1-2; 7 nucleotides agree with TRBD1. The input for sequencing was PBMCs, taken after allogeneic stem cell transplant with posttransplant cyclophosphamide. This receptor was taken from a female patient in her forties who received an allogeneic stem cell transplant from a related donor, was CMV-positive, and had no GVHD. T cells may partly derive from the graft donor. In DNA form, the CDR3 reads TGTGCCAGCAGTCGGGGCCGACAGGGCTATGGCTACACCTTC. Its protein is CASSRGRQGYGYTF.